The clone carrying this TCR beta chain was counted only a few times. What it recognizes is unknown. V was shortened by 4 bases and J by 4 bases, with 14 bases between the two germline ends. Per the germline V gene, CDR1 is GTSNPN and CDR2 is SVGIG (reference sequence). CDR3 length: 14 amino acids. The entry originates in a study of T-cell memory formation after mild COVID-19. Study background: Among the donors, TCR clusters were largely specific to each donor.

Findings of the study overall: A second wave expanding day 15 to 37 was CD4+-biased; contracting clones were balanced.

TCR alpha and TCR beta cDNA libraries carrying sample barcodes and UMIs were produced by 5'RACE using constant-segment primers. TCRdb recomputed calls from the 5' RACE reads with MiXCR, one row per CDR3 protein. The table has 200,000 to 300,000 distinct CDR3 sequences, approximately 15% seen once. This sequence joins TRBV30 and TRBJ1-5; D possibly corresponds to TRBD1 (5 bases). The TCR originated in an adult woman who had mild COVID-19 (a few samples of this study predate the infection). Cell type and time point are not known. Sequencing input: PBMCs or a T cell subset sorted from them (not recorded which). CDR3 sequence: CAWNGQGRNQPQHF. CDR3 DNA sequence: TGTGCCTGGAACGGGCAGGGACGTAATCAGCCCCAGCATTTT.